This T cell receptor (beta chain) stems from a study of T cell responses to AZD1222 COVID-19 vaccine. In regard to this clone: Its antigen is still unknown.

Clones were sequenced by immunoSEQ multiplex PCR, and TCRdb holds only the in-frame ones, with some missing. The repertoire consists of approximately 89,000 clones, with roughly 88% occurring once and the leading ten covering less than 3.5%. This CDR3 contains 16 residues. Germline V gene lookup returns CDR1 LGHNA and CDR2 YNFKEQ. The junction had 9 bases not matched to a gene; V was cut back by 0 bases and J by 8 bases. Overall study findings and caveats: Clonal diversity may have been underestimated in mostly white British donors. Two AZD1222 administrations were followed by greater Spike-specific TCR breadth and depth. Baseline seropositives among AZD1222 recipients totaled only 5 to 7.

This clonotype was sampled from an adult in good health. This sample comprised peripheral blood, obtained on day 0 of AZD1222 vaccination. The rearrangement uses TRBV4-2 and TRBJ1-2, with 10 nucleotides matching TRBD1. CDR3 in amino acids: CASSQDWGTGVKGYTF. The CDR3 DNA reads as TGTGCCAGCAGCCAAGATTGGGGGACAGGGGTAAAAGGCTACACCTTC.